A selection of T cell receptor beta chains follows, all from one sample in a study of control samples from healthy donors and cancer patients. The repertoire was sequenced with immunoSEQ multiplex PCR; TCRdb's copy has only in-frame clones and lacks some. Among about 130,000 clones listed, roughly 92% were seen once. The sequenced material came from PBMCs. The receptor set was obtained from a man older than 75 with head and neck cancer. Each CDR3 is given with its conserved first and last residue. D genes are given only for firm matches. Not all rows give a size; the values are once, few, many and, for expanded clones, a class.

j_gene	d_gene	v_gene	abundance	CDR3nt	CDR3aa
TRBJ1-1	.	TRBV30	.	TGTGCCTGGAGTTCTCCGGTTGTCCCCACTGAAGCTTTCTTT	CAWSSPVVPTEAFF
TRBJ1-2	.	TRBV18	once	TGTGCCAGCTCACCACGGGGGGGCCATGGCTACACCTTC	CASSPRGGHGYTF
TRBJ1-3	.	TRBV7-9	.	TGTGCCAGCAGCCCGCAGGAATCTGGAAACACCATATATTTT	CASSPQESGNTIYF
TRBJ1-2	.	TRBV10-2	.	TGCGCCAGCAGTGAGTGGGCTCTCAACTATGGCTACACCTTC	CASSEWALNYGYTF
TRBJ2-7	.	TRBV12-3/TRBV12-4	once	TGTGCCAGCGGGTATATGAACGAGCAGTACTTC	CASGYMNEQYF
TRBJ2-5	TRBD2	TRBV4-1	.	TGCGCCAGCAGCCAAGATCTGGCGGGGGGCCGGGTAAAGGCCCAGTACTTC	CASSQDLAGGRVKAQYF
TRBJ1-5	.	TRBV2	.	TGTGCCAGCTTGTACAGTCGGAATCAGCCCCAGCATTTT	CASLYSRNQPQHF
TRBJ2-1	TRBD2	TRBV6-5	.	TGTGCCAGCAGTTTCCTAACTAGCGGGGGGGCCAATGAGCAGTTCTTC	CASSFLTSGGANEQFF
TRBJ1-6	TRBD1	TRBV9	.	TGTGCCAGCAGCGTAGTGGGAGGGGGCCCTGGGAATTCACCCCTCCACTTT	CASSVVGGGPGNSPLHF
TRBJ1-1	TRBD1	TRBV7-9	.	TGTGCCAGCAGCTATCAGGGGGCAGGAACTGAAGCTTTCTTT	CASSYQGAGTEAFF
TRBJ2-2	.	TRBV5-5	.	TGTGCCAGCAGCTCAAACCCTTTAAACGGGGAGCTGTTTTTT	CASSSNPLNGELFF
TRBJ2-3	.	TRBV10-3	.	TGTGCCATCGGACGGGAGCCCGATACGCAGTATTTT	CAIGREPDTQYF
TRBJ1-2	.	TRBV12-5	.	TGTGCTAGTGGTTCCCGGGGACGGCGGTTCCCAAGTGGCTACACCTTC	CASGSRGRRFPSGYTF
TRBJ1-1	.	TRBV6-5	.	TGTGCCAGCAGCTCAGTCCCAGGGGCTTTCTTT	CASSSVPGAFF
TRBJ1-5	.	TRBV6-6	.	TGTGCCAGCATCGCGGATTTGCCCCAGCATTTT	CASIADLPQHF
TRBJ2-7	TRBD2	TRBV5-1	.	TGCGCCAGCAGCCCCTCCAGGCCCGCGGGAGTTCGACACTACGAGCAGTACTTC	CASSPSRPAGVRHYEQYF
TRBJ2-1	TRBD1	TRBV3-1/TRBV3-2	.	TGTGCCAGCAGCCCGGGACAGGGTGGCTATGAGCAGTTCTTC	CASSPGQGGYEQFF
TRBJ2-3	TRBD2	TRBV10-2	.	TGCGCCAGCGGGCTAGCGGGCAGCACAGATACGCAGTATTTT	CASGLAGSTDTQYF
TRBJ2-7	.	TRBV7-2	.	TGTGCCAGCAGCTTAGTTTTGGTTAACGAGCAGTACTTC	CASSLVLVNEQYF
TRBJ2-7	.	TRBV3-1/TRBV3-2	.	TGTGCCAGCACCCAGGGGAGGGCTTACGAGCAGTACTTC	CASTQGRAYEQYF
TRBJ1-2	.	TRBV27	.	TGTGCCAGTTCCCAAAACCCACACGGTGGCTACACCTTC	CASSQNPHGGYTF
TRBJ2-2	TRBD2	TRBV10-3	.	TGTGCCATCAGTGACGCGGGGGGCGCGAACACCGGGGAGCTGTTTTTT	CAISDAGGANTGELFF
TRBJ1-4	.	TRBV19	.	TGTGCCAGTAGTGGAAGAGGTTCTAAAAGTGAAAAACTGTTTTTT	CASSGRGSKSEKLFF
TRBJ2-3	.	TRBV5-1	.	TGCGCCAGCAGCGTCCCGCTGAGGGTCTCTAGCACAGATACGCAGTATTTT	CASSVPLRVSSTDTQYF
TRBJ2-3	TRBD2	TRBV5-1	.	TGCGCCAGCAGCGTAAGCGGGGGGGTAACAGATACGCAGTATTTT	CASSVSGGVTDTQYF
TRBJ2-6	.	TRBV19	few	TGTGCCAGTAGTACACAATCCGGGGCCAACGTCCTGACTTTC	CASSTQSGANVLTF
TRBJ1-1	.	TRBV5-4	once	TGTGCCAGCAGCCCCGGGGGGGCTAACACTGAAGCTTTCTTT	CASSPGGANTEAFF
TRBJ1-2	.	TRBV27	.	TGTGCCAGCAGCCCGGGGAGGAACTATGGCTACACCTTC	CASSPGRNYGYTF
TRBJ2-1	.	TRBV3-1/TRBV3-2	.	TGTGCCAGCAGCCAAGTGGAACTCTCCTACAATGAGCAGTTCTTC	CASSQVELSYNEQFF
TRBJ2-1	.	TRBV5-1	.	TGCGCCAGCAGCTCCCCATTAGGCTCCCCAAACTACAATGAGCAGTTCTTC	CASSSPLGSPNYNEQFF
TRBJ1-5	.	TRBV4-1	.	TGCGCCAGCAGCCAAGAGGCGGACAGTTATAGCAATCAGCCCCAGCATTTT	CASSQEADSYSNQPQHF
TRBJ1-1	TRBD1	TRBV6-5	.	TGTGCCAGCAGTCGGACAGGCGGTGAAGCTTTCTTT	CASSRTGGEAFF
TRBJ1-5	.	TRBV20-1	.	TGCAGTGCTAGTTACTCAACCCGTGATCAGCCCCAGCATTTT	CSASYSTRDQPQHF
TRBJ2-3	.	TRBV11-2	.	TGTGCTACCCACCTGTGGCGGGCTGAAGATACGCAGTATTTT	CATHLWRAEDTQYF
TRBJ1-4	TRBD1	TRBV5-1	few	TGCGCCAGATCTGGACAGGGGGCTATTGGTAATGAAAAACTGTTTTTT	CARSGQGAIGNEKLFF
TRBJ2-5	TRBD1	TRBV30	few	TGTGCCTGGAGTGTACAGGGGACGGAGACCCAGTACTTC	CAWSVQGTETQYF
TRBJ2-7	.	TRBV6-6	.	TGTGCCAGCAGTACGTTCGACGAGCAGTACTTC	CASSTFDEQYF
TRBJ1-3	.	TRBV10-3	.	TGTGCCATCAGTGGGCTTCGAAACACCATATATTTT	CAISGLRNTIYF
TRBJ2-7	TRBD2	TRBV5-4	.	TGTGCCAGCAGCTTGGCCGGACAACTAGCGGGAGGGGCCGAGCAGTACTTC	CASSLAGQLAGGAEQYF
TRBJ1-2	.	TRBV5-6	.	TGTGCCAGCAGCTTAAGAGGGTTCGATGGCTACACCTTC	CASSLRGFDGYTF
TRBJ1-1	.	TRBV12-3/TRBV12-4	.	TGTGCCAGCAGTGGACCTCAGGTGGCTGAAGCTTTCTTT	CASSGPQVAEAFF
TRBJ1-5	TRBD1	TRBV11-2	.	TGTGCCAGCAGCTTAGATCAAGGGGGCGGACGGCAGCCCCAGCATTTT	CASSLDQGGGRQPQHF
TRBJ2-7	.	TRBV12-5	.	TGTGCTAGTGGGAGGACAGACTACGAGCAGTACTTC	CASGRTDYEQYF
TRBJ1-6	.	TRBV2	.	TGTGCCAGTCGTACAGAGAAGGATTCACCCCTCCACTTT	CASRTEKDSPLHF
TRBJ1-6	.	TRBV5-4	.	TGTGCCAGCAGCTTGGATACAGTTCTTTCACCCCTCCACTTT	CASSLDTVLSPLHF
TRBJ2-5	.	TRBV6-5	.	TGTGCCAGCAGTTACAGAGGGGAAGAGACCCAGTACTTC	CASSYRGEETQYF
TRBJ2-3	TRBD2	TRBV12-5	.	TGTGCTAGTGGCAAAGCGTCCGGGACTAGCCCCGGTACGCAGTATTTT	CASGKASGTSPGTQYF
TRBJ1-2	.	TRBV30	.	TGTGCCTGGAGTCTCCAGGGCCCTAACTATGGCTACACCTTC	CAWSLQGPNYGYTF